This T cell receptor beta chain is drawn from a study of glioma-infiltrating T cells. The study, taken as a whole, reports: CDR3 overlap between tissue and blood was very small. Gliomas, especially low-grade, showed above-expected tissue-blood divergence; non-neoplastic patients showed below.

The iRepertoire nested amplicon-rescue multiplex PCR amplified TCR alpha and beta CDR3s from RNA. One-step reverse transcription and amplification started from approximately 100-400 ng of tissue mRNA or PBMC total RNA. TCRdb re-called the multiplex PCR reads with MiXCR, one entry per CDR3 protein. The sample lists roughly 120,000 distinct CDR3 sequences, more than 20% occurring once. This clonotype was found many times. Its antigen is not known. After removal of 5 bases from V and 10 bases from J, the junction contained 2 bases not matched to a gene. The CDR3 totals 12 residues. Germline V gene sequence: CDR1 LGHDT, CDR2 YNNKEL (reference sequence).

Sequencing was done on a sample of glioma tissue, nonneoplastic brain tissue, or PBMCs (not recorded which). The V gene is TRBV3-1, the J gene TRBJ2-1; 10 bases align to TRBD2. The receptor was derived from a human donor with low-grade glioma or glioblastoma, undergoing nonglioma brain surgery, or in good health (not recorded which). The CDR3 DNA is TGTGCCAGCAGCTATAGCGGGAGGGAGCAGTTCTTC. Its translation is CASSYSGREQFF.